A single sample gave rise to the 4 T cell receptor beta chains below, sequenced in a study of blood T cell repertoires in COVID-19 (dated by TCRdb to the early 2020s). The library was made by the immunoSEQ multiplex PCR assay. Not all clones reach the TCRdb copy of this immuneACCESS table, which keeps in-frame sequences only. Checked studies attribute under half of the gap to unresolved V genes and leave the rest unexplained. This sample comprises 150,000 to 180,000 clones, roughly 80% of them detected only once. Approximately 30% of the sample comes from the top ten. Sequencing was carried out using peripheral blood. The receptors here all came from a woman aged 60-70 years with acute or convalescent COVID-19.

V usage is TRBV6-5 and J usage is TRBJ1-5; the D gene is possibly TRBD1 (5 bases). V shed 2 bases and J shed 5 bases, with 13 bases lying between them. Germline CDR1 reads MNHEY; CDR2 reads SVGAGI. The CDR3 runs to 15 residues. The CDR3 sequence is CASSYPSGRDQPQHF. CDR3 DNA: TGTGCCAGCAGTTACCCCTCAGGGAGGGATCAGCCCCAGCATTTT.

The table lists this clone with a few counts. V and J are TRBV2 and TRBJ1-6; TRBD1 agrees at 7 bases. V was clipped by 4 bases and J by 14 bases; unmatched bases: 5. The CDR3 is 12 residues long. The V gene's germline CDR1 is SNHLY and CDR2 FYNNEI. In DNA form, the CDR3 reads TGTGCCAGCAGTGGACAGGGCTTGGCCCTCCACTTT. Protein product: CASSGQGLALHF. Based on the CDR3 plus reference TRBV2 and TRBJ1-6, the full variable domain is EPEVTQTPSHQVTQMGQEVILRCVPISNHLYFYWYRQILGQKVEFLVSFYNNEISEKSEIFDDQFSVERPDGSNFTLKIRSTKLEDSAMYFCASSGQGLALHFGNGTRLTVT.

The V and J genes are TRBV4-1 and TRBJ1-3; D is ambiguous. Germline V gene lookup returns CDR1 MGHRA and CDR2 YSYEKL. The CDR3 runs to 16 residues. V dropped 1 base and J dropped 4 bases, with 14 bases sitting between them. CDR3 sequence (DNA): TGCGCCAGCAGCCAAGGAGTGGTCAACTGGGGAAACACCATATATTTT. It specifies CASSQGVVNWGNTIYF.

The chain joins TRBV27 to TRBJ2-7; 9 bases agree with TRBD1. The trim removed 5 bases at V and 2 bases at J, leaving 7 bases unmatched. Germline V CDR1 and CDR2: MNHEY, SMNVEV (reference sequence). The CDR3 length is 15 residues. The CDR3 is CASSLPGTGTYEQYF. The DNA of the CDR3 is TGTGCCAGCAGTCTTCCCGGGACAGGGACCTACGAGCAGTACTTC.